Listed below are T cell receptor beta chains from one sample, sequenced in a study of OX40 agonist ivuxolimab in advanced cancers. TCRdb keeps only in-frame clones here, not all; method: immunoSEQ multiplex PCR. The sample lists 9,500 to 15,000 clones, about four fifths seen once, with 28% in the top ten. The input for sequencing was CD4+ or CD8+ T cells sorted from blood, taken in a trial of the OX40 agonist ivuxolimab. These receptors originate from an adult with an advanced solid tumor such as melanoma, head and neck, liver or kidney cancer. Each CDR3 is given with its conserved first and last residue. A D gene is named only where the DNA matches it firmly. Clone size is stated in some rows and not others, as once, few, many or a class when expanded.

V,J,D,size,CDR3,DNA
TRBV7-8,TRBJ2-3,.,once,CASSLEAGGTDTQYF,TGTGCCAGCAGCTTAGAGGCAGGAGGCACAGATACGCAGTATTTT
TRBV9,TRBJ2-7,TRBD1,few,CASSRTGGFEQYF,TGTGCCAGCAGTCGGACAGGGGGCTTCGAGCAGTACTTC
TRBV27,TRBJ1-1,TRBD1,.,CASKIGGLNTEAFF,TGTGCCAGCAAGATAGGGGGCTTAAACACTGAAGCTTTCTTT
TRBV2,TRBJ2-7,TRBD1,.,CASRSDRDFEQYF,TGTGCCAGCAGGTCGGACAGGGACTTCGAGCAGTACTTC
TRBV9,TRBJ2-5,TRBD2,once,CASSVGWRELETQYF,TGTGCCAGCAGCGTAGGGTGGCGGGAGTTAGAGACCCAGTACTTC
TRBV28,TRBJ2-1,.,.,CASSYPGSYNEQFF,TGTGCCAGCAGTTACCCCGGCTCCTACAATGAGCAGTTCTTC
TRBV6-6,TRBJ2-1,.,.,CASSPMHPSSYNEQFF,TGTGCCAGCAGTCCGATGCACCCGAGCTCCTACAATGAGCAGTTCTTC
TRBV27,TRBJ2-7,TRBD2,.,CASSLLGLAGGSYEQYF,TGTGCCAGCAGTTTATTGGGACTAGCGGGAGGTTCCTACGAGCAGTACTTC
TRBV6-6,TRBJ2-1,.,.,CASSVSGIDNEQFF,TGTGCCAGCAGTGTCTCAGGGATTGACAATGAGCAGTTCTTC
TRBV30,TRBJ1-6,TRBD1,few,CAWSVPAGGNSPLHF,TGTGCCTGGAGTGTACCGGCAGGGGGTAATTCACCCCTCCACTTT
TRBV30,TRBJ1-1,.,.,CAWSEGLGTEAFF,TGTGCCTGGAGTGAAGGGCTCGGCACTGAAGCTTTCTTT
TRBV6-6,TRBJ2-2,.,.,CASSYSERLNTGELFF,TGTGCCAGCAGTTACTCCGAGCGGCTGAACACCGGGGAGCTGTTTTTT
TRBV30,TRBJ2-3,.,few,CAWSATHPDTQYF,TGTGCCTGGAGTGCAACCCACCCAGATACGCAGTATTTT
TRBV6-1,TRBJ2-1,.,.,CASSELRGSYNEQFF,TGTGCCAGCAGTGAATTGAGGGGGTCATACAATGAGCAGTTCTTC
TRBV4-3,TRBJ1-3,TRBD1,.,CASSQGTGRNTIYF,TGCGCCAGCAGCCAGGGGACAGGCAGAAACACCATATATTTT
TRBV28,TRBJ1-2,.,once,CASTWGQGYGYTF,TGTGCCAGCACCTGGGGGCAGGGGTATGGCTACACCTTC
TRBV19,TRBJ2-7,TRBD1,.,CASSPQPQGTHEQYF,TGTGCCAGTAGCCCCCAGCCACAGGGGACCCACGAGCAGTACTTC
TRBV27,TRBJ1-2,TRBD1,.,CASGRTGGSYGYTF,TGTGCCAGCGGCCGGACAGGAGGGAGCTATGGCTACACCTTC
TRBV28,TRBJ1-6,TRBD1,.,CASRGTAYNSPLHF,TGTGCCAGCAGAGGGACAGCCTATAATTCACCCCTCCACTTT
TRBV6-1,TRBJ2-5,.,.,CASSEDWGLDETQYF,TGTGCCAGCAGTGAAGACTGGGGGTTAGATGAGACCCAGTACTTC
TRBV5-5,TRBJ1-5,TRBD1,.,CASSDPGQGAGQPQHF,TGTGCCAGCAGCGACCCGGGACAGGGGGCAGGACAGCCCCAGCATTTT
TRBV2,TRBJ1-4,TRBD1,once,CANRDRGEKLFF,TGTGCCAACCGGGACAGGGGTGAAAAACTGTTTTTT
TRBV6-1,TRBJ2-2,.,.,CASSALGGATGELFF,TGTGCCAGCAGTGCCCTGGGGGGGGCCACCGGGGAGCTGTTTTTT
TRBV5-4,TRBJ2-6,.,few,CASSSQGAGANVLTF,TGTGCCAGCAGCTCACAGGGAGCTGGGGCCAACGTCCTGACTTTC
TRBV6-1,TRBJ1-3,.,.,CALGDSGNTIYF,TGTGCCCTTGGGGACTCTGGAAACACCATATATTTT
TRBV4-3,TRBJ2-7,.,.,CASSQSAGSYEQYF,TGCGCCAGCAGCCAATCAGCAGGGTCCTACGAGCAGTACTTC
TRBV11-2,TRBJ2-7,TRBD1,.,CASSPKDRDLYEQYF,TGTGCCAGCAGCCCCAAGGACAGGGATCTTTACGAGCAGTACTTC
TRBV18,TRBJ2-3,.,.,CASSQGPIITDTQYF,TGTGCCAGCTCCCAAGGACCTATCATCACAGATACGCAGTATTTT
TRBV6-1,TRBJ1-5,.,few,CASTMTGGPNQPQHF,TGTGCCAGCACTATGACGGGGGGGCCCAATCAGCCCCAGCATTTT
TRBV30,TRBJ1-1,.,.,CAWGGGLNTEAFF,TGTGCCTGGGGAGGGGGGTTGAACACTGAAGCTTTCTTT
TRBV7-9,TRBJ2-3,.,.,CASSSSGFGTDTQYF,TGTGCCAGCAGCTCTTCCGGTTTTGGCACAGATACGCAGTATTTT
TRBV5-8,TRBJ2-3,.,.,CASSSIGSQYF,TGTGCCAGCAGTTCAATAGGGTCGCAGTATTTT
TRBV9,TRBJ2-2,.,once,CASSVGQGFTGELFF,TGTGCCAGCAGCGTAGGGCAGGGGTTCACCGGGGAGCTGTTTTTT
TRBV2,TRBJ1-6,TRBD1,.,CASRDIQGESPLHF,TGTGCCAGCAGAGATATACAGGGGGAATCACCCCTCCACTTT
TRBV30,TRBJ1-2,TRBD1,.,CAGGDYGYTF,TGCGCAGGGGGCGACTATGGCTACACCTTC
TRBV28,TRBJ2-5,.,.,CASGGDSLETQYF,TGTGCCAGCGGAGGAGACTCTCTGGAGACCCAGTACTTC
TRBV4-3,TRBJ2-3,TRBD2,.,CASSHSSGEYTDTQYF,TGCGCCAGCAGCCATTCTAGCGGGGAATACACAGATACGCAGTATTTT
TRBV28,TRBJ1-1,TRBD1,.,CASRETTGGLDTEAFF,TGTGCCAGCAGAGAAACGACAGGGGGTCTCGACACTGAAGCTTTCTTT
TRBV2,TRBJ1-1,.,few,CASSDRRDEAFF,TGTGCCAGCAGTGATCGGAGGGATGAAGCTTTCTTT
TRBV6-1,TRBJ1-1,TRBD1,few,CASNLWTGMNTEAFF,TGTGCCAGCAACCTTTGGACAGGGATGAACACTGAAGCTTTCTTT
TRBV30,TRBJ2-3,.,.,CAWSALSSTDTQYF,TGTGCCTGGAGTGCCTTATCTAGCACAGATACGCAGTATTTT
TRBV5-6,TRBJ2-7,.,.,CASSPDAGGYEQYF,TGTGCCAGCAGCCCCGACGCTGGGGGCTACGAGCAGTACTTC
TRBV25-1,TRBJ1-2,.,.,CASSERGQVYGYTF,TGTGCCAGCAGTGAAAGAGGGCAGGTTTATGGCTACACCTTC
TRBV4-1,TRBJ1-2,.,few,CASSRSGGAQRGGYTF,TGCGCCAGCAGCCGGTCGGGGGGGGCGCAACGAGGTGGCTACACCTTC
TRBV28,TRBJ2-3,.,once,CASSFTGQTDTQYF,TGTGCCAGCAGTTTCACAGGGCAGACAGATACGCAGTATTTT
TRBV2,TRBJ1-5,.,.,CASSETGTADQPQHF,TGTGCCAGCAGTGAAACAGGGACGGCGGATCAGCCCCAGCATTTT
TRBV4-1,TRBJ2-5,.,.,CASSQNVGIRETQYF,TGCGCCAGCAGCCAAAATGTTGGGATCCGAGAGACCCAGTACTTC
TRBV6-6,TRBJ2-7,.,.,CASSYLGKPTYEQYF,TGTGCCAGCAGTTACTTAGGAAAGCCAACCTACGAGCAGTACTTC